The 29 T cell receptor beta chains in this list originate from one sample, sequenced in a study of T cells after yellow fever vaccination (dated by TCRdb to between 2018 and 2020). Library generation was performed with 5' RACE. Sequencer: Illumina HiSeq 2500. TCRdb passed the public sequencing reads through fastp at Q25 and MiXCR, retaining productive beta sequences. All rows with the same CDR3 protein become a single entry with the most common DNA and genes. This sample holds about 360,000 distinct CDR3 sequences; about 6.2% were observed only once. 15% of the sample is held by the ten biggest clonotypes. The treatment or condition label on this specimen signifies: live attenuated yellow fever vaccine strain. The specimen was PBMCs, collected 5 days after the yellow fever booster vaccination. These receptor sequences come from a young man who received the YFV17D yellow fever vaccine.

The gene calls are TRBV27 and TRBJ2-1; TRBD2 agrees at 10 bases. The CDR3 runs 17 residues. Per the germline V gene, CDR1 is MNHEY and CDR2 is SMNVEV (reference sequence). Trimming at V came to 1 base and at J to 8 bases, leaving 11 bases not matched to a gene. The DNA of the CDR3 is TGTGCCAGCAGTTTATTTTTTTGGGCTAGCGGGAGCTATGAGCAGTTCTTC. Translated: CASSLFFWASGSYEQFF.

This clonotype was picked up a small number of times. The rearrangement uses TRBV5-4 and TRBJ2-7; D unclear. Trimming left V 0 bases short and J 2 bases short, with 12 bases between. The CDR3 runs to 15 residues. CDR1 and CDR2 from the germline V gene are SGHNT and YYREEE (reference sequence). The CDR3 coding sequence is TGTGCCAGCAGCTTGGTTCTCCACCGTACCTACGAGCAGTACTTC. Translating it yields CASSLVLHRTYEQYF. Full variable domain (outside the CDR3, taken from reference TRBV5-4 and TRBJ2-7): ETGVTQSPTHLIKTRGQQVTLRCSSQSGHNTVSWYQQALGQGPQFIFQYYREEENGRGNFPPRFSGLQFPNYSSELNVNALELDDSALYLCASSLVLHRTYEQYFGPGTRLTVT.

This clonotype was seen ten or more times. The chain links TRBV29-1 to TRBJ1-5, with a possible D match to TRBD1 (5 bases). The CDR3 spans 13 residues. V lost 8 bases to trimming and J lost 7 bases, with 18 bases between them. Germline loops: CDR1 SQVTM, CDR2 ANQGSEA. The CDR3 is CSISDRTDQPQHF. CDR3 DNA sequence: TGCAGCATATCCGACAGAACCGACCAGCCCCAGCATTTT.

This clonotype was detected many times. This rearrangement joins TRBV5-1 to TRBJ2-5; unclear D gene. V was shortened by 4 bases and J by 2 bases, with 9 bases between the two germline ends. This CDR3 region has 13 residues. Germline CDR1 reads SGHRS; CDR2 reads YFSETQ. The CDR3 region is CASSPANQETQYF. CDR3 DNA: TGCGCCAGCAGCCCCGCAAATCAAGAGACCCAGTACTTC.

A few counts support this clonotype. CDR3: CSASGHRGSVDTQYF. CDR3 nucleotide sequence: TGCAGTGCTAGTGGGCACAGGGGGTCGGTAGATACGCAGTATTTT. V gene TRBV20-1 combines with J gene TRBJ2-3; 8 bases fit TRBD1. This CDR3 has 15 residues. Per germline, CDR1 DFQATT and CDR2 SNEGSKA (reference sequence). Trimming removed 3 bases from V and 5 bases from J; junction bases left unmatched: 10.

The sample holds many counts of this clonotype. J is TRBJ2-1 and V is TRBV29-1; 13 nucleotides match TRBD2. After removal of 1 base from V and 4 bases from J, the junction contained 1 base not matched to a gene. There are 15 residues in the CDR3. From germline, CDR1 is SQVTM and CDR2 ANQGSEA. Here the CDR3 reads CSVEAGLAGYNEQFF. The CDR3 DNA reads TGCAGCGTTGAAGCGGGACTAGCGGGATACAATGAGCAGTTCTTC.

This clonotype turned up a few times. The rearrangement links TRBV29-1 to TRBJ2-5, with D uncertain. This CDR3 contains 10 residues. Trimming took 6 bases from V and 2 from J, leaving 4 bases between them. Germline CDR1 and CDR2: SQVTM and ANQGSEA. Here the CDR3 reads CSVQQETQYF. CDR3 sequence (DNA): TGCAGCGTACAGCAAGAGACCCAGTACTTC.

The chain employs TRBV20-1 and TRBJ2-7; 10 nucleotides match TRBD2. CDR1 and CDR2 from the germline V gene are DFQATT and SNEGSKA (reference sequence). The CDR3 contains 13 residues. The junction had 8 bases not matched to a gene; V was cut back by 6 bases and J by 6 bases. CDR3 sequence (DNA): TGCAGTGCCCGCTTAGCGGGAGGAGCCGAGCAGTACTTC. Its protein is CSARLAGGAEQYF.

This clonotype has a count of ten or more. The chain is built from TRBV7-9 and TRBJ2-4, with D unresolved. V lost 5 bases to trimming and J lost 6 bases, with 11 bases between them. The germline gives CDR1 SEHNR, CDR2 FQNEAQ (reference sequence). This CDR3 contains 13 residues. The CDR3 reads CASSLDTVNIQYF. CDR3 DNA sequence: TGTGCCAGCAGCCTCGATACTGTAAACATTCAGTACTTC. Supplemented by reference TRBV7-9 and TRBJ2-4, the full variable domain reads DTGVSQNPRHKITKRGQNVTFRCDPISEHNRLYWYRQTLGQGPEFLTYFQNEAQLEKSRLLSDRFSAERPKGSFSTLEIQRTEQGDSAMYLCASSLDTVNIQYFGAGTRLSVL.

In DNA form, the CDR3 reads TGCAGTGCTGAGTATAGGAGCTCCTACAATGAGCAGTTCTTC. This codes for CSAEYRSSYNEQFF. The V gene is TRBV20-1, the J gene TRBJ2-1; D ambiguous. Trimming removed 5 bases from V and 0 bases from J, with 11 bases in between. CDR3 size: 14 residues. Germline V lookup: CDR1 DFQATT, CDR2 SNEGSKA (reference sequence).

This chain connects TRBV9 to TRBJ2-1; 11 bases are a match to TRBD2. After removal of 0 bases from V and 4 bases from J, the junction contained 3 bases not matched to a gene. The CDR3 has 16 amino acids. CDR1 and CDR2 (germline): SGDLS, YYNGEE. The CDR3 region has the DNA TGTGCCAGCAGCGTAGAACTAGCGGGAGCTTACAATGAGCAGTTCTTC. The encoded protein is CASSVELAGAYNEQFF.

This clonotype was counted at least ten times. The J gene is TRBJ2-7, the V gene TRBV11-3; possible D gene TRBD2, 5 bases. The CDR3 is 14 residues long. V shed 4 bases and J shed 3 bases, with 13 bases lying between them. The germline CDR1 and CDR2 sequences are SGHNT and YENEEA. The chain's CDR3 is CASSSPGRDYEQYF. DNA of the CDR3: TGTGCCAGCAGCTCACCAGGACGGGACTACGAGCAGTACTTC.

This clonotype was recorded at least ten times. The CDR3 DNA reads TGCAGGGCGGGGGGGGGAGTGGCCGAGCAGTACTTC. The encoded protein is CRAGGGVAEQYF. The V and J genes are TRBV20-1 and TRBJ2-7; 9 nucleotides align to TRBD2. CDR1 is DFQATT and CDR2 is SNEGSKA in the germline V gene (reference sequence). This CDR3 is built from 12 residues.

This clonotype was picked up a small number of times. V is TRBV20-1 and J is TRBJ1-1; unclear D gene. The CDR3 runs 13 residues. V gave up 3 bases and J gave up 7 bases, with 15 bases separating them. Germline-derived CDR1 and CDR2 are DFQATT and SNEGSKA (reference sequence). This CDR3 is CSARRRLGDEAFF. The CDR3 DNA is TGCAGTGCTAGGCGGAGGTTGGGCGATGAAGCTTTCTTT.

The V and J genes are TRBV20-1 and TRBJ2-3; possible D gene TRBD1, 5 bases. The germline V gene has CDR1 DFQATT and CDR2 SNEGSKA (reference sequence). The CDR3 extends over 17 amino acids. V lost 1 base and J 6 bases, leaving 23 bases between the germline ends. DNA of the CDR3: TGCAGTGCTAGAGGCACCTGGTTGGGCAGGGTTATTGATACGCAGTATTTT. It specifies CSARGTWLGRVIDTQYF.

This clonotype was seen a few times. The gene calls are TRBV19 and TRBJ2-7; D is ambiguous. The length of the CDR3 is 13 residues. CDR1 is LNHDA, CDR2 SQIVND, per germline (reference sequence). Trimming stripped 5 bases from V and 1 base from J, with 9 bases between. This CDR3 reads CASSHQESYEQYF. In DNA, the CDR3 is TGTGCCAGTAGTCACCAGGAGTCCTACGAGCAGTACTTC. The complete variable domain, with remaining parts taken from reference TRBV19 and TRBJ2-7, reads DGGITQSPKYLFRKEGQNVTLSCEQNLNHDAMYWYRQDPGQGLRLIYYSQIVNDFQKGDIAEGYSVSREKKESFPLTVTSAQKNPTAFYLCASSHQESYEQYFGPGTRLTVT.

This rearrangement joins TRBV20-1 to TRBJ1-4; D is ambiguous. Trimming cost V 5 bases and J 6 bases, with 7 bases left between them. Germline loops: CDR1 DFQATT, CDR2 SNEGSKA (reference sequence). CDR3 length: 11 amino acids. The CDR3 DNA reads TGCAGTGCTGGGTACGATGAAAAACTGTTTTTT. Its translation: CSAGYDEKLFF.

The J gene is TRBJ2-3, the V gene TRBV10-2, with D perhaps TRBD2 (6 bases). Trimming took off 8 bases at V and 2 bases at J, with 11 bases between the two ends. Germline CDR1 and CDR2: WSHSY and SAAADI. This CDR3 is 13 amino acids long. CDR3 residues: CASRRGITDTQYF. Written as DNA, the CDR3 is TGCGCCAGCCGCCGGGGGATCACAGATACGCAGTATTTT.

This chain connects TRBV7-2 to TRBJ2-7; D is possibly TRBD2 (6 bases). Germline assignment: CDR1 SGHTA and CDR2 FQGNSA. The germline V and J ends were trimmed by 1 base and 12 bases, with 13 bases remaining between them. CDR3 length equals 12 residues. This CDR3 reads CASSLEAGSGYF. The CDR3 nucleotides read TGTGCCAGCAGCTTAGAAGCGGGCTCGGGGTACTTC.

This clonotype was counted at least ten times. The chain links TRBV5-1 to TRBJ2-4, with D perhaps matching TRBD1 (7 bases). Trimming removed 0 bases from V and 9 bases from J, with 22 bases in between. Germline values: CDR1 SGHRS, CDR2 YFSETQ. The CDR3 covers 17 residues. This CDR3 reads CASSLGQGSGGGTIQYF. DNA of the CDR3: TGCGCCAGCAGCTTGGGACAGGGAAGCGGAGGAGGGACCATTCAGTACTTC.

CDR3 region: CASSLLGPGNTEAFF. The DNA for the CDR3 is TGTGCCAGCAGCTTGTTAGGACCGGGGAACACTGAAGCTTTCTTT. This sequence joins TRBV7-2 and TRBJ1-1; no definite D call. V was shortened by 3 bases and J by 1 base, with 12 bases between the two germline ends. Germline V lookup: CDR1 SGHTA, CDR2 FQGNSA. The CDR3 length is 15 residues.

This clonotype was seen a few times. This chain uses TRBV29-1 with TRBJ2-7; D not resolved. Germline V gene sequence: CDR1 SQVTM, CDR2 ANQGSEA. V was clipped by 3 bases and J by 1 base, with 4 bases between them. This CDR3 is 11 amino acids long. This CDR3 reads CSVEGSYEQYF. For the CDR3, the DNA is TGCAGCGTTGAGGGGTCCTACGAGCAGTACTTC.

This clonotype was detected only a few times. The rearrangement links TRBV12-3 or TRBV12-4 to TRBJ2-7; 10 positions agree with TRBD1. This CDR3 spans 13 amino acids. With V trimmed by 5 bases and J by 5 bases, 3 bases remained unmatched. The CDR3 here is CASSRDRGHEQYF. DNA of the CDR3: TGTGCCAGCAGTCGGGACAGGGGTCACGAGCAGTACTTC.

The table lists this clonotype with a few counts. The rearrangement joins TRBV6-1 to TRBJ2-7; 9 bases align to TRBD2. The CDR3 runs 16 residues. V gave up 7 bases and J gave up 4 bases; unmatched junction bases: 14. The germline CDR1 and CDR2 sequences are MNHNS and SASEGT. CDR3 bases: TGTGCCAGCAACGAGCGGGAGCCTGCGGGGGGGTACGAGCAGTACTTC. Translation gives CASNEREPAGGYEQYF.

Only a few counts were recorded for this clonotype. The gene calls are TRBV29-1 and TRBJ2-1, with 14 bases aligning to TRBD2. The CDR3 runs to 13 residues. Unmatched junction bases numbered 7, after V lost 8 bases and J lost 10 bases. Germline CDR1 reads SQVTM; CDR2 reads ANQGSEA. CDR3 residues: CSSGLAGVGEQFF. The CDR3 coding sequence is TGCAGCTCGGGACTAGCGGGAGTGGGCGAGCAGTTCTTC.

The chain carries TRBV20-1 and TRBJ2-1; TRBD2 matches 9 bases. The V gene's germline CDR1 is DFQATT and CDR2 SNEGSKA (reference sequence). The V and J ends lost 6 bases and 13 bases, in that order; junction bases with no gene match: 4. The CDR3 totals 10 residues. The CDR3 loop is CSALTSGQFF. Written as DNA, the CDR3 is TGCAGTGCCCTGACTAGCGGACAGTTCTTC.

This clonotype came up a few times. The CDR3 nucleotides read TGTGCCAGCAGTCGGACTAGCGGGGGGACCCAAGAGACCCAGTACTTC. This encodes CASSRTSGGTQETQYF. The rearrangement links TRBV9 to TRBJ2-5, with 14 bases that match TRBD2. The CDR3 covers 16 residues. Germline V gene data show CDR1 as SGDLS and CDR2 as YYNGEE. V shed 5 bases and J 1 base; nucleotides not matched to a gene: 4.

A few counts support this clonotype. This sequence joins TRBV7-2 and TRBJ2-7, with D unresolved. Germline CDR1 SGHTA, CDR2 FQGNSA. This CDR3 spans 14 amino acids. V gave up 0 bases and J gave up 3 bases, with 9 bases separating them. The CDR3 here is CASSLADVSYEQYF. CDR3 nucleotides: TGTGCCAGCAGCTTAGCGGACGTAAGCTACGAGCAGTACTTC.

Worth noting for this clonotype: The junction departs from the called germline gene at one end, perhaps through a read error. The CDR3 region has the DNA TGCTGTGCTAGAGATCCTAGCGGGAGGGCCCATAATGAGCAGTTCTTC. Residues: CCARDPSGRAHNEQFF. The chain is built from TRBV20-1 and TRBJ2-1, with 12 nucleotides matching TRBD2. The CDR3 spans 16 residues. Germline V gives CDR1 DFQATT, CDR2 SNEGSKA (reference sequence).